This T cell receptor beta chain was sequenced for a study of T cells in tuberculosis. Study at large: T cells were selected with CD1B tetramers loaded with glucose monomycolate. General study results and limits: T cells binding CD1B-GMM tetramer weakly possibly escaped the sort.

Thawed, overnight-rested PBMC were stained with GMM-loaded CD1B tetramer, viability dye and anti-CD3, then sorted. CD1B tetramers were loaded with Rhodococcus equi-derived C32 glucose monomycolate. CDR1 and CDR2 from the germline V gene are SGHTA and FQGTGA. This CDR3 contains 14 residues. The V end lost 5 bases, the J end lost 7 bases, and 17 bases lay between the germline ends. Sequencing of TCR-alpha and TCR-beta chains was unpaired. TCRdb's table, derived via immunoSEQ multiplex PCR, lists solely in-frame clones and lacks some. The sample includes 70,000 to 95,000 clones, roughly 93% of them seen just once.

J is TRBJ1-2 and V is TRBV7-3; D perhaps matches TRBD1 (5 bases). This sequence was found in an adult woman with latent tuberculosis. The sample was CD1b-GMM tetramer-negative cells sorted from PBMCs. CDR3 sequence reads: CASSSRFRARGYTF. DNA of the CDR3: TGTGCCAGCAGCAGCAGGTTCAGGGCTCGTGGCTACACCTTC.